The clone carrying this T cell receptor (beta chain) was detected once. CDR3 length: 13 residues. V lost 6 bases to trimming and J lost 4 bases, with 12 bases between them. Germline V gives CDR1 MNHEY, CDR2 SVGAGI. In the original workflow: The authors estimated nucleated cell counts from reference gene primer amplification. Measured with immunoSEQ multiplex PCR; TCRdb has only the in-frame clones, and not every one. The V and J calls and clone size were taken over from that table, and D and trimming were inferred from the DNA. The sample carries tens of thousands of clones, roughly 90% recorded once. The entry originates in a study of blood T cell repertoires in COVID-19. The overall study: T cells, B-cell-depleted T cells, or PBMCs provided the cDNA or gDNA that served as material.

Sequenced input: peripheral blood. The chain combines TRBV6-5 with TRBJ1-2; no clear D. This TCR was sampled from a human donor in a cohort sampled during active COVID-19. In DNA, the CDR3 is TGTGCCAGCAGGAGTCCTGCTAGCTATGGCTACACCTTC. It translates to CASRSPASYGYTF.